This T cell receptor (beta chain) was sequenced for a study of shared T cell receptors in the human thymus. Assay used: immunoSEQ multiplex PCR; TCRdb lists only in-frame clones, some missing. This sample has 540,000 or so clones, with about 80% found just once. Trimming cost V 2 bases and J 1 base; bases outside gene matches: 3. This CDR3 is 15 amino acids long. In germline, CDR1 is SGHRS, CDR2 YFSETQ. The same sample was also used in a study of human thymus T cells. That study adds: In corrective heart surgery, resections were taken, and these provided the thymus tissue. Within thymic and blood repertoires, V and J gene usage appeared to be biased. In unrelated individuals, thymic repertoires overlapped highly, according to related research.

The chain has TRBV5-1 and TRBJ2-3, with 8 nucleotides matching TRBD1. The sample consisted of thymocytes. This sequence originates from a boy under two years old with a congenital heart defect. The CDR3: CASSFSRGRTDTQYF. CDR3 DNA: TGCGCCAGCAGCTTCTCCAGGGGGCGCACAGATACGCAGTATTTT.